One and the same sample provided the 18 T cell receptor beta chains below, sequenced in a study of blood T cell repertoires in COVID-19. Only in-frame clones appear in the TCRdb table, and some are missing; sequencing was by immunoSEQ multiplex PCR. The sample consists of around 300,000 clones, around 86% of them appearing once. The sequencing input was peripheral blood. Receptors were obtained from a man aged 50-59 years with acute or convalescent COVID-19.

There are a few counts of this clone. At one end, the junction sequence differs from germline, possibly due to a read error. The chain recombines TRBV4-1 with TRBJ2-3; D ambiguous. This CDR3 is built from 14 residues. CDR1 is MGHRA, CDR2 YSYEKL, per germline. The CDR3 DNA reads TGCGCCAGCAGCCAAGCAACTTCCACAGTTACGCAGTATTTT. Amino acid sequence: CASSQATSTVTQYF.

CDR3 bases: TGCGCCAGCAGCCACCAACTAGCGGGGGGCACAGATACGCAGTATTTT. It specifies CASSHQLAGGTDTQYF. The chain has TRBV4-1 and TRBJ2-3, with TRBD2 matching over 11 bases. The CDR3 has 16 residues. Per germline, CDR1 MGHRA and CDR2 YSYEKL. J lost 1 base, V lost 3 bases, and 3 bases had no gene match.

The chain is built from TRBV2 and TRBJ2-7; 7 bases match TRBD1. CDR1 is SNHLY and CDR2 is FYNNEI in the germline V gene. The CDR3 extends over 16 amino acids. The junction had 18 bases not matched to a gene; V was cut back by 7 bases and J by 6 bases. The chain's CDR3 is CASKRGPGTPMGEQYF. The CDR3 nucleotides read TGTGCCAGCAAGAGGGGGCCGGGGACACCCATGGGCGAGCAGTACTTC.

The chain recombines TRBV2 with TRBJ2-1; TRBD2 matches at 10 bases. Germline assignment: CDR1 SNHLY and CDR2 FYNNEI. The CDR3 is 17 amino acids. Germline trimming cut 1 base from V and 5 bases from J; bases unmatched to any gene: 8. Written as DNA, the CDR3 is TGTGCCAGCAGTGAAGATAGCGGGGGGTGGGTTGACAATGAGCAGTTCTTC. Protein product: CASSEDSGGWVDNEQFF.

This chain joins TRBV4-2 and TRBJ2-1, with D perhaps TRBD2 (6 bases). CDR1 and CDR2 from the germline V gene are LGHNA and YNFKEQ. The CDR3 runs to 12 residues. Trimming pared 0 bases from V and 10 bases from J, leaving 7 bases between. The chain's CDR3 is CASSQEGREQFF. CDR3 bases: TGTGCCAGCAGCCAAGAAGGGAGGGAGCAGTTCTTC.

The chain has TRBV5-1 and TRBJ2-2; D possibly corresponds to TRBD1 (6 bases). Germline lookup yields CDR1 SGHRS and CDR2 YFSETQ. This CDR3 contains 15 residues. V lost 0 bases and J lost 8, with 14 bases in between. CDR3 bases: TGCGCCAGCAGCTTGGCCGTAGGACAGCTAGGGGAGCTGTTTTTT. Its translation is CASSLAVGQLGELFF.

The CDR3 nucleotides read TGTGCCAGCAGCTTGGGGACTTCCTTGAGCTCCTACGAGCAGTACTTC. Its translation: CASSLGTSLSSYEQYF. The chain employs TRBV5-5 and TRBJ2-7, with D maybe TRBD2 (5 bases). Germline CDR1 and CDR2: SGHKS and YYEKEE (reference sequence). V lost 0 bases and J 0 bases, leaving 13 bases between the germline ends. There are 16 residues in the CDR3.

The V and J genes are TRBV6-5 and TRBJ2-2; D possibly corresponds to TRBD2 (6 bases). CDR1 MNHEY and CDR2 SVGAGI come from the germline V gene. V dropped 5 bases and J dropped 1 base, with 8 bases sitting between them. This CDR3 is 14 amino acids long. In DNA form, the CDR3 reads TGTGCCAGCAGTCCCGGGAGGAACACCGGGGAGCTGTTTTTT. It codes for CASSPGRNTGELFF.

The chain has TRBV6-6 and TRBJ2-7, with D perhaps matching TRBD1 (6 bases). Germline loops: CDR1 MNHNY, CDR2 SVGAGI (reference sequence). Trimming removed 6 bases from V and 6 bases from J, with 12 bases in between. The CDR3 is 12 residues long. The CDR3 here is CASSRTGLEQYF. CDR3 nucleotide sequence: TGTGCCAGCAGCCGCACAGGGCTCGAGCAGTACTTC.

J is TRBJ1-1 and V is TRBV5-1; D call uncertain. CDR3 size: 13 residues. V shed 5 bases and J shed 0 bases, with 8 bases lying between them. Germline V gene data show CDR1 as SGHRS and CDR2 as YFSETQ. The CDR3 sequence is CASSTRLNTEAFF. CDR3 nucleotide sequence: TGCGCCAGCAGTACCAGATTGAACACTGAAGCTTTCTTT.

V usage is TRBV11-3 and J usage is TRBJ2-3; 8 nucleotides match TRBD2. The germline CDR1 and CDR2 sequences are SGHNT and YENEEA. J gave up 4 bases and V 4 bases, and 7 bases lay outside the gene matches. The CDR3 is 15 residues long. CDR3 DNA: TGTGCCAGCAGCTATTCCGGGGGGGCTGCAGATACGCAGTATTTT. Amino acids: CASSYSGGAADTQYF.

This chain connects TRBV3-1 (or the pseudogene TRBV3-2) to TRBJ2-1; D is unclear. This CDR3 has 12 amino acids. Per the germline V gene, CDR1 is LGHDT and CDR2 is YNNKEL (reference sequence). Trimming removed 4 bases from V and 7 bases from J, with 8 bases in between. CDR3 nucleotides: TGTGCCAGCAGCCGATCCGGGAATGAGCAGTTCTTC. This gives the protein CASSRSGNEQFF.

J is TRBJ1-1 and V is TRBV5-8; 8 nucleotides align to TRBD1. Trimming at V came to 2 bases and at J to 0 bases, leaving 6 bases not matched to a gene. Germline CDR1 and CDR2: SGHTS and YDEGEE. This CDR3 spans 16 amino acids. CDR3: CASSLLTGVMNTEAFF. The CDR3 DNA follows: TGTGCCAGCAGCTTACTGACAGGGGTTATGAACACTGAAGCTTTCTTT.

This sequence joins TRBV19 and TRBJ1-2; TRBD1 agrees at 8 bases. The CDR3 runs 13 residues. V was pared by 6 bases and J by 4 bases, with 4 bases of the junction left unmatched. The germline V gene has CDR1 LNHDA and CDR2 SQIVND (reference sequence). The CDR3 sequence: CASRSDRGYGYTF. The CDR3 DNA follows: TGTGCCAGTAGGAGCGACAGGGGCTATGGCTACACCTTC.

The gene calls are TRBV6-6 and TRBJ2-5, with a weak D call TRBD1 (6 bases). The germline gives CDR1 MNHNY, CDR2 SVGAGI (reference sequence). The CDR3 runs 15 residues. Trimming stripped 2 bases from V and 3 bases from J, with 13 bases between. The DNA of the CDR3 is TGTGCCAGCAGTTACCCTCAGACAGGAAAAGAGACCCAGTACTTC. It translates to CASSYPQTGKETQYF.

As concerns this clone: The same CDR3 arises from other DNA sequences in this sample as well. J is TRBJ1-4 and V is TRBV19; 10 positions match TRBD1. There are 15 residues in the CDR3. The junction had 8 bases not matched to a gene; V was cut back by 5 bases and J by 8 bases. CDR1 and CDR2 (germline): LNHDA, SQIVND (reference sequence). CDR3 DNA sequence: TGTGCCAGTAGTGGCACCGGGACAGGGGACGAAAAACTGTTTTTT. Translating it yields CASSGTGTGDEKLFF.

The rearrangement uses TRBV29-1 and TRBJ2-2; D possibly corresponds to TRBD1 (5 bases). Trimming shortened V by 7 bases and J by 3 bases, and 18 bases separated the two germline ends. Germline loops: CDR1 SQVTM, CDR2 ANQGSEA. The CDR3 totals 15 residues. The CDR3 loop reads CSDTIRGRDTGELFF. DNA for the CDR3: TGCAGCGACACGATAAGGGGTCGGGACACCGGGGAGCTGTTTTTT.

The chain uses TRBV5-6 and TRBJ1-5; 9 bases map to TRBD1. This CDR3 spans 14 amino acids. CDR1 is SGHDT, CDR2 YYEEEE, per germline. J lost 2 bases, V lost 5 bases, and 2 bases had no gene match. DNA of the CDR3: TGTGCCAGCAGTCGGACAGGGGGCAATCAGCCCCAGCATTTT. This encodes CASSRTGGNQPQHF.